These 16 T cell receptor beta chains share one sample of origin, sequenced in a study of T cell clonality in common variable immunodeficiency. Method: immunoSEQ multiplex PCR; TCRdb's copy keeps in-frame clones and lacks some. The sample shows fewer than 65,000 clones, no singletons; the ten largest hold about 0.85%. The sample consisted of peripheral blood mononuclear cells. Every receptor here comes from a person aged 18 to 70 in good health.

This clone has ten or more counts. The read is 3 residues too short to cover the CDR3 end, so that end is filled in from the germline J gene. The gene calls are TRBV30 and TRBJ1-5; tentatively, D is TRBD1 (6 bases). CDR1 and CDR2 (germline): GTSNPN, SVGIG (reference sequence). This CDR3 spans 15 amino acids. Trimming pared 1 base from V and 3 bases from J, leaving 13 bases between. The CDR3 region is CAWSALGATNQPQHF. The DNA read from the CDR3 is TGTGCCTGGAGTGCTCTGGGGGCGACCAATCAGCCC.

This clone was found many times. The DNA ends 3 residues before the CDR3 does, and the rest of the CDR3 is filled in from the germline J gene. This chain links TRBV12-3 or TRBV12-4 with TRBJ2-5; 8 bases fit TRBD2. V trimming: 5 bases; J trimming: 4 bases; junction bases outside the gene matches: 18. The CDR3 has 18 residues. The CDR3 DNA, read in part, is TGTGCCAGCAGTCCATACGGGGGGGCGGATTATACGACAGAGACC. This codes for CASSPYGGADYTTET. The entire CDR3 is CASSPYGGADYTTETQYF.

This clone was seen repeatedly, ten times or more. The read gets to within 3 residues of the CDR3 end, and the germline J gene fills in the rest. V is TRBV5-1 and J is TRBJ2-2; 8 bases match TRBD1. This CDR3 has 14 residues. Per germline, CDR1 SGHRS and CDR2 YFSETQ. CDR3 bases read: TGCGCCAGCAGCTTGACAGGGGGAAATGAAAAG. Translating gives CASSLTGGNEK. The full-length CDR3 reads as CASSLTGGNEKLFF.

This clone has at least ten counts. Coverage ceases 3 residues before the CDR3 finishes, and the germline J gene fills in the end. The rearrangement joins TRBV19 to TRBJ2-7; TRBD1 matches at 7 bases. In germline, CDR1 is LNHDA, CDR2 SQIVND (reference sequence). The V gene end was trimmed by 4 bases and the J gene end by 4 bases; junction bases not matched to a gene: 7. The CDR3 spans 14 residues. The CDR3 loop is CASSRWTGEYEQYF. The sequenced CDR3 bases are TGTGCCAGTAGTAGATGGACAGGCGAGTACGAG. Full variable domain (missing parts from reference TRBV19 and TRBJ2-7): DGGITQSPKYLFRKEGQNVTLSCEQNLNHDAMYWYRQDPGQGLRLIYYSQIVNDFQKGDIAEGYSVSREKKESFPLTVTSAQKNPTAFYLCASSRWTGEYEQYFGPGTRLTVT.

The CDR3: CASSLEGGAGNTEAFF. The covered CDR3 bases are TGCGCCAGCAGCTTGGAGGGTGGGGCAGGGAACACTGAA. This chain uses TRBV5-1 with TRBJ1-1, with D possibly TRBD1 on 5 matching bases. Read data end 3 residues before the CDR3 end; the end is taken from the germline J gene. The V gene's germline CDR1 is SGHRS and CDR2 YFSETQ. Between the trimmed V and J ends, which lost 0 bases and 1 base, there was a span of 13 bases. The CDR3 has 16 residues. Based on the CDR3 plus reference TRBV5-1 and TRBJ1-1, the full variable domain is KAGVTQTPRYLIKTRGQQVTLSCSPISGHRSVSWYQQTPGQGLQFLFEYFSETQRNKGNFPGRFSGRQFSNSRSEMNVSTLELGDSALYLCASSLEGGAGNTEAFFGQGTRLTVV.

The table lists this clone with a few counts. The read terminates 3 residues before the CDR3 end, so the remaining end is supplied by the germline J gene. V and J are TRBV6-2 or TRBV6-3 and TRBJ1-1, with a possible D match to TRBD1 (5 bases). This CDR3 is built from 16 residues. From germline, CDR1 is MNHEY and CDR2 SVGEGT. The chain's CDR3 is CASSYEGLAGRETAFF. The sequenced CDR3 bases are TGTGCCAGCAGTTACGAAGGACTAGCGGGGCGAGAGACA.

There are many counts of this clone. With the read ending 3 residues before the CDR3 end, the germline J gene is used to fill in that end. The rearrangement links TRBV19 to TRBJ1-1; D not certain. The CDR3 consists of 14 residues. V was trimmed by 1 base and J by 0 bases, leaving 6 bases between them. Per germline, CDR1 LNHDA and CDR2 SQIVND (reference sequence). The DNA read from the CDR3 is TGTGCCAGTAGTATAGGGCCGCTGAACACTGAA. Its translation: CASSIGPLNTE. The full CDR3 is CASSIGPLNTEAFF.

This clone was counted many times. The read terminates 3 residues ahead of where the CDR3 ends, so the germline J gene completes it. The chain recombines TRBV7-2 with TRBJ1-1, with 8 bases identical to TRBD1. This CDR3 has 13 residues. CDR1 and CDR2 from the germline V gene are SGHTA and FQGNSA. The CDR3 DNA, read in part, is TGTGCCAGCAGCTCAGAACGACAGGGGCCA. Residues: CASSSERQGP. The whole CDR3 sequence reads CASSSERQGPAFF.

This clone came up many times. The CDR3 end falls 3 residues outside the read, so it is completed with the germline J gene. This chain links TRBV6-1 with TRBJ1-2; the D is unclear. Germline CDR1 reads MNHNS; CDR2 reads SASEGT. The CDR3 consists of 14 residues. The part of the CDR3 DNA that was read is TGTGCCAGCAGTGAACAATCGGGGAGAGGGGGC. As protein: CASSEQSGRGG. The entire CDR3 protein reads CASSEQSGRGGYTF.

A word on this clone: The DNA ends 3 residues before the CDR3 does, and the rest of the CDR3 is filled in from the germline J gene. The chain uses TRBV5-5 and TRBJ1-1; TRBD1 is a possible D gene (5 bases). In germline, CDR1 is SGHKS, CDR2 YYEKEE (reference sequence). The CDR3 consists of 14 residues. The sequenced CDR3 bases are TGTGCCAGCAGCTGGCAGGGAGGTCCTTTAGAA. Translating it yields CASSWQGGPLE. The CDR3 reads in full as CASSWQGGPLEAFF. Based on the CDR3 plus reference TRBV5-5 and TRBJ1-1, the full variable domain is DAGVTQSPTHLIKTRGQQVTLRCSPISGHKSVSWYQQVLGQGPQFIFQYYEKEERGRGNFPDRFSARQFPNYSSELNVNALLLGDSALYLCASSWQGGPLEAFFGQGTRLTVV.

This clone was picked up many times. The CDR3: CASSASGRWNEQFF. The covered CDR3 bases are TGTGCCAGTAGCGCTAGCGGGAGGTGGAATGAG. V and J are TRBV19 and TRBJ2-1, with TRBD2 matching over 11 bases. The read ends 3 residues early relative to the CDR3; the germline J gene fills the gap. V gave up 6 bases and J gave up 7 bases; unmatched junction bases: 5. CDR1 is LNHDA and CDR2 is SQIVND in the germline V gene (reference sequence). The CDR3 consists of 14 residues.

This clone was detected many times. The CDR3 extends 3 residues past the end of the read, so its final part is completed from the germline J gene. The chain joins TRBV5-1 to TRBJ2-3; 8 bases are shared with TRBD2. V trimming: 0 bases; J trimming: 4 bases; junction bases outside the gene matches: 4. This CDR3 comprises 15 residues. In germline, CDR1 is SGHRS, CDR2 YFSETQ. The CDR3 bases that were read are TGCGCCAGCAGCTTGGCCGGGAGGGGATCAGATACG. Its translation is CASSLAGRGSDT. The complete CDR3 protein is CASSLAGRGSDTQYF.

At least ten counts were recorded for this clone. Sequencing ends 3 residues short of the CDR3 end; the germline J gene provides the rest. The chain joins TRBV2 to TRBJ2-3; TRBD2 matches 14 bases. This CDR3 comprises 15 residues. From germline, CDR1 is SNHLY and CDR2 FYNNEI. The V gene end was trimmed by 5 bases and the J gene end by 8 bases; junction bases not matched to a gene: 6. The part of the CDR3 DNA that was read is TGTGCCAGCAGTTCCGGGACTAGCGGGAGTAGTACG. Translated, it gives CASSSGTSGSST. The entire CDR3 protein is CASSSGTSGSSTQYF.

This clone has ten or more counts. The read finishes 3 residues shy of the CDR3 end, and the germline J gene is used to complete it. The chain links TRBV18 to TRBJ1-4; D remains unclear. Deletions cut 2 bases from V and 4 bases from J, with 14 bases between. This CDR3 is built from 16 residues. Germline V gene lookup returns CDR1 KGHSH and CDR2 LQKENI. The sequenced part of the CDR3 DNA is TGTGCCAGCTCACCATCGAATGGGCAGCTTAATGAAAAA. Amino acid sequence: CASSPSNGQLNEK. The whole CDR3 sequence is CASSPSNGQLNEKLFF.

This clone was seen at least ten times. The read falls 3 residues short of the CDR3 end, and the missing part is taken from the germline J gene. The genes are TRBV5-1 and TRBJ2-3, with TRBD2 identical over 8 bases. This CDR3 spans 16 amino acids. V lost 2 bases and J lost 0; bases outside the gene matches: 5. Germline V CDR1 and CDR2: SGHRS, YFSETQ. CDR3: CASSFRGGRSTDTQYF. Incomplete CDR3 DNA: TGCGCCAGCAGCTTCCGGGGGGGCCGAAGCACAGATACG.

This clone came up many times. The read halts 3 residues ahead of the CDR3 end, with the missing end drawn from the germline J gene. V usage is TRBV7-7 and J usage is TRBJ2-5, with 7 positions matching TRBD1. Per the germline V gene, CDR1 is SSHAT and CDR2 is FNYEAQ (reference sequence). This CDR3 is 12 amino acids long. J gave up 5 bases and V 5 bases, and 2 bases lay outside the gene matches. The CDR3 loop is CASSRRGETQYF. CDR3 bases read: TGTGCCAGCAGCCGCAGGGGGGAGACC.